What follows are 3 T cell receptor beta chains derived from one specimen sequenced in a study of shared clonotypes between healthy human individuals. Method: immunoSEQ multiplex PCR; TCRdb's copy keeps in-frame clones and lacks some. The data show about 710,000 clones, with approximately 73% seen just once and about 1.8% held by the top ten. What was sequenced was memory CD4+ T cells sorted from blood. Stated subset: CD45RA-negative fraction. All receptors derive from a woman aged 25 to 45 in good health.

This clone turned up a few times. Different DNA sequences within this sample yield the same CDR3. The rearrangement joins TRBV11-2 to TRBJ2-2; D is unclear. The CDR3 totals 13 residues. Germline V gives CDR1 SGHAT, CDR2 FQNNGV. Trimming removed 0 bases at V and 4 bases at J, with 3 bases between. CDR3: CASSLDRTGELFF. CDR3 coding DNA: TGTGCCAGCAGCTTAGATCGCACCGGGGAGCTGTTTTTT. The variable domain in full, completed from reference TRBV11-2 and TRBJ2-2, reads EAGVAQSPRYKIIEKRQSVAFWCNPISGHATLYWYQQILGQGPKLLIQFQNNGVVDDSQLPKDRFSAERLKGVDSTLKIQPAKLEDSAVYLCASSLDRTGELFFGEGSRLTVL.

V gene TRBV11-3 combines with J gene TRBJ2-7, with 8 bases lining up with TRBD1. Trimming took 6 bases from V and 4 from J; bases not matched to a gene: 20. The CDR3 consists of 18 residues. Germline lookup yields CDR1 SGHNT and CDR2 YENEEA. The CDR3 DNA reads as TGTGCCAGCAGTTTATACAGGGGGTGTCGGTCGCAGGAGTACGAGCAGTACTTC. Its protein is CASSLYRGCRSQEYEQYF.

This chain connects TRBV6-5 to TRBJ2-5; TRBD2 matches 11 bases. The V gene end was trimmed by 8 bases and the J gene end by 5 bases; junction bases not matched to a gene: 4. The CDR3 covers 13 residues. The germline gives CDR1 MNHEY, CDR2 SVGAGI. CDR3 amino acids: CASEVAGGETQYF. DNA for the CDR3: TGTGCCAGCGAGGTAGCGGGAGGGGAGACCCAGTACTTC.